This T cell receptor (beta chain) was identified during a study of Tregs in tolerant kidney transplant recipients (dated by TCRdb to between 2019 and 2020). Describing the broader study: Transplants used related donors with nonmyeloablative bone marrow transplantation; mixed chimerism was transient in the human trials. The study applied TCRbeta sequencing to find donor-specific regulatory T cells before combined kidney and bone marrow transplantation and then followed those same cells after transplant. What the study reported, not specific to this receptor: In tolerant patients, donor-specific Tregs expanded more than Tregs overall, which suggests antigen-driven rather than nonspecific expansion. Because the study included only a small number of patients, the results must be confirmed in larger populations and under other immunosuppression protocols. The most biologically relevant and donor-specific TCRbeta repertoire appeared to be identified by expanding Tregs with activated donor B cells. For some patients, the PCR primers changed as time went on, which meant samples from those patients could not be compared with one another at the nucleotide level. Biological reproducibility was not directly addressed, though technical replication error appeared minimal.

This clone was observed a handful of times. Its antigen is not yet known. Qualities for individual bases were not recorded, and no much larger clone is one base off. The intended sense of this specimen's time point label: blood sample drawn before combined kidney and bone marrow transplant. Unstimulated Tregs (CD4+CD25+CD127-), CD4+ non-Tregs (CD4+CD25-), CD4 and CD8 cells were FACS-sorted from thawed PBMCs. 4 combined kidney and bone marrow transplant recipients from the ITN036ST trial were included as patients, and samples were available only from these trial subjects. Healthy control blood was processed by Ficoll density gradient to PBMCs and cryopreserved; patient PBMCs were collected before and after transplant. For TCRbeta CDR3 sequencing, genomic DNA from the sorted cells was extracted using the QIAGEN DNeasy Blood and Tissue Kit. High-throughput TCRbeta CDR3 sequencing was carried out commercially through immunoSEQ, with PCR amplification with bias correction and internal controls included. In the original analysis: Unique productive TCRbeta sequences were defined by CDR3 nucleotide sequence when primers matched and otherwise by CDR3 amino acid sequence together with Vbeta and Jbeta genes. Sorting error was corrected by removing sequences shared between sorted populations at a frequency ratio of 2:1 or less, and the remaining shared sequences were assigned to the higher population. A sequence was defined as donor-reactive if the sequence was expanded at least 5-fold in CFSE-low cells compared with unstimulated cells and had a frequency of at least 0.01% in CFSE-low cells. Repertoire divergence was quantified by Jensen-Shannon divergence using the top 100 TCRbeta sequences ranked by frequency. For samples with multiple sequencing runs, sorting error was corrected in each run separately before the runs were combined. TCRdb re-hosts the immuneACCESS table, in-frame sequences only. Its copies lack some clones; in the studies checked, an unresolved V gene accounts for under half of them, and the cause for the rest is not known. V, J and clone size derive from that table, while D and trimming were established from the DNA sequence. The sample table holds tens of thousands of clones, of which about 89% were seen once. The ten largest clones take up nearly 0.4% of the sample.

This receptor was obtained from a human donor who received a combined kidney and bone marrow transplant. The input for sequencing was CD4+ T cells from blood, taken before the transplant.

The DNA reads as follows: TGTGCCAGCAGTGATCTGCGGACAGGTGGGGAGCAGTACTTC. Its protein product is CASSDLRTGGEQYF. The chain is encoded by TRBV2 joined to TRBJ2-7; 7 bases in the junction line up with TRBD1. As encoded in the germline V gene, CDR1 is SNHLY while CDR2 is FYNNEI. V ends up 3 bases short and J 7 bases short, with an unmatched junction base count of 9. The CDR3 starts with the cysteine, ends with the phenylalanine, and has 14 residues. Of all the DNA, just the CDR3 is kept, 42 bases in frame from base 1. The full variable domain, with segments outside the CDR3 supplied by the reference TRBV2 and TRBJ2-7 proteins, appears as EPEVTQTPSHQVTQMGQEVILRCVPISNHLYFYWYRQILGQKVEFLVSFYNNEISEKSEIFDDQFSVERPDGSNFTLKIRSTKLEDSAMYFCASSDLRTGGEQYFGPGTRLTVT.